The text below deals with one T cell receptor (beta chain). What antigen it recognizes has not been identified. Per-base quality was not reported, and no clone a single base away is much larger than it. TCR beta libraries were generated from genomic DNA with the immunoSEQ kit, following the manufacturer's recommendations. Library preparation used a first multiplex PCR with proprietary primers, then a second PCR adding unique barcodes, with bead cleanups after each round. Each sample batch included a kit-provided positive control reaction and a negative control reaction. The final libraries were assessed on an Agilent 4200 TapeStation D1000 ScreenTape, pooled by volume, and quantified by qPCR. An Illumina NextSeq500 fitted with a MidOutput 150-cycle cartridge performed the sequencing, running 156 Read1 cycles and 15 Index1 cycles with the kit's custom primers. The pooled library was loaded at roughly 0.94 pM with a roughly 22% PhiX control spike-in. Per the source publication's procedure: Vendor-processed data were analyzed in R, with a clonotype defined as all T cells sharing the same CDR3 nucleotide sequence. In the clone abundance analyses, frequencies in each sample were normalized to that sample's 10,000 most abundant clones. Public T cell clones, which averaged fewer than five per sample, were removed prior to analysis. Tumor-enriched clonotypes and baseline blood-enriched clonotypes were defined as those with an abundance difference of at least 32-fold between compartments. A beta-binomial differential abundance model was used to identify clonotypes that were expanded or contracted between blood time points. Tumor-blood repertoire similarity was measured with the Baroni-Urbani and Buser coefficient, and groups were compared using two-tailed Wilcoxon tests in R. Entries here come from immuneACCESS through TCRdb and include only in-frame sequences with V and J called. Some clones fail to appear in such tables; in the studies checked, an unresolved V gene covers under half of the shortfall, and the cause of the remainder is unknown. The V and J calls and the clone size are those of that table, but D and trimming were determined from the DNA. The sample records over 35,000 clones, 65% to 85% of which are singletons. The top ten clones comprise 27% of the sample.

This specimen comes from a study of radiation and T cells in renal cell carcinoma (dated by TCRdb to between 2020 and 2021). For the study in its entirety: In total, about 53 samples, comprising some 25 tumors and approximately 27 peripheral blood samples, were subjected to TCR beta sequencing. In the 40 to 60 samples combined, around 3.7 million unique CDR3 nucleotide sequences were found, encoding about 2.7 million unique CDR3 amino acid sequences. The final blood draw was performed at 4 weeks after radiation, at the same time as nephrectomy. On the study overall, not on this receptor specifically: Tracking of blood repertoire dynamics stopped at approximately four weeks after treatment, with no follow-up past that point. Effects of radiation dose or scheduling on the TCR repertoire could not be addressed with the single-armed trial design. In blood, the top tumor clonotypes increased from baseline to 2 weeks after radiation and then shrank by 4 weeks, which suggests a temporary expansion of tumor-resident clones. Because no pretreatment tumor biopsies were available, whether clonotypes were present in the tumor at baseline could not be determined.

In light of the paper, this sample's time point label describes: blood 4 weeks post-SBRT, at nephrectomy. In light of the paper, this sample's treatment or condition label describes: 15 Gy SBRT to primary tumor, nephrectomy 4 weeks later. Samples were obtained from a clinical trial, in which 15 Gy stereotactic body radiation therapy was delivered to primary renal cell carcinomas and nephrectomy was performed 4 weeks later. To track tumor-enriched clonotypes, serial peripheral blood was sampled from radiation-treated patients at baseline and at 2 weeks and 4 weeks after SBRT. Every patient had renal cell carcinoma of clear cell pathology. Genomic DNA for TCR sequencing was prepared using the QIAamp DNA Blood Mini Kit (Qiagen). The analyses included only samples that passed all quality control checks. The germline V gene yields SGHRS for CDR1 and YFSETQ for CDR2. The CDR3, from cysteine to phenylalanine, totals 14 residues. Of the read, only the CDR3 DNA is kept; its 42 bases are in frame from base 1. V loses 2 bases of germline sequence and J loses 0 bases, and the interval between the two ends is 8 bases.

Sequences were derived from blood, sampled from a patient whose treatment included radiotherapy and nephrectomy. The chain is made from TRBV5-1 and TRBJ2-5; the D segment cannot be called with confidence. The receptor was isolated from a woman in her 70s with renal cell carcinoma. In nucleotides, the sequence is TGCGCCAGCAGCTTCCGCCCCCACCAAGAGACCCAGTACTTC. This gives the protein CASSFRPHQETQYF. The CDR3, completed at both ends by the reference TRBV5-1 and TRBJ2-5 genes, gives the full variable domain KAGVTQTPRYLIKTRGQQVTLSCSPISGHRSVSWYQQTPGQGLQFLFEYFSETQRNKGNFPGRFSGRQFSNSRSEMNVSTLELGDSALYLCASSFRPHQETQYFGPGTRLLVL.